This T cell receptor (beta chain) was profiled in a study of OX40 agonist ivuxolimab in advanced cancers. Across the whole study: Earlier anti-PD-1, anti-PD-L1 or anti-CTLA-4 therapy was permitted; under 50% had received some. Patients achieving partial responses numbered three: one hepatocellular carcinoma case and two cutaneous melanoma cases. General study findings and limits: In CD8+ T cells, expanded clones were on average more numerous than in CD4+. Dosing at 0.1 to 3.0 mg/kg was accompanied by clonal expansion of CD4+ and CD8+ blood T cells by week 6.

Data came from immunoSEQ multiplex PCR; TCRdb stores just in-frame clones and leaves some out. The sample includes about 110,000 clones, approximately 90% of them seen just once. Remarks on this clone: The target antigen is unknown.

The CDR3 extends over 13 amino acids. The germline V and J ends were trimmed by 4 bases and 2 bases, with 7 bases remaining between them. Germline V gene data show CDR1 as SEHNR and CDR2 as FQNEAQ (reference sequence). This receptor was obtained from an adult with an advanced solid tumor such as melanoma, head and neck, liver or kidney cancer. The material was CD4+ or CD8+ T cells sorted from blood, obtained in a trial of the OX40 agonist ivuxolimab. The V and J genes are TRBV7-9 and TRBJ2-3, with D unclear. As DNA, the CDR3 is TGTGCCAGCAGCTCTAGACCCACAGATACGCAGTATTTT. It encodes CASSSRPTDTQYF.